This T cell receptor beta chain emerged from a study of PD-1 blockade in classical Hodgkin lymphoma. Overall study findings and caveats: Some patients began nivolumab under 1 year after ASCT. These patients were excluded from later analyses. Baseline diversity in complete responders resembled that of newly diagnosed patients.

This clone has only a few counts. Antigen: not known. The data were produced by immunoSEQ multiplex PCR, yet TCRdb's version contains in-frame clones alone and is incomplete. Of about 17,000 clones in the sample, 75% were seen once. Time point here: cycle 4 day 1 (C4D1), after 5 to 7 weeks of nivolumab. All trial patients relapsed after autologous stem cell transplantation. Magnetic negative selection of thawed PBMCs was the method by which CD4+ T cells were purified. The sequenced sample was CD4+ T cells from blood, obtained before the fourth cycle of nivolumab. This receptor was identified in a human donor with classical Hodgkin lymphoma.

The CDR3 DNA reads as TGTGCCAGCACCGACAGTATCTCTGGAAACACCATATATTTT. Protein product: CASTDSISGNTIYF. The rearrangement links TRBV9 to TRBJ1-3; D might be TRBD1 (5 bases). The V end lost 6 bases, the J end lost 0 bases, and 10 bases lay between the germline ends. In germline, CDR1 is SGDLS, CDR2 YYNGEE. CDR3 length: 14 amino acids.